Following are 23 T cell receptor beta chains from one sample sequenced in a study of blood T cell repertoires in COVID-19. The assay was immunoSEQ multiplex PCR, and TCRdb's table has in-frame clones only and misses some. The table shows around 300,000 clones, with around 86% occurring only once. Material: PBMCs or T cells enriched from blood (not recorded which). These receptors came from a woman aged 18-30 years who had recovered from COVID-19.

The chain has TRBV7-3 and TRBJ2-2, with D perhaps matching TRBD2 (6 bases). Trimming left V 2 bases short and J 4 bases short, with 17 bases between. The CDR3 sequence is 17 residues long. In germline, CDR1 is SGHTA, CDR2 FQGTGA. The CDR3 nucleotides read TGTGCCAGCAGCTTAGTTCCCTCTAGCGTTTTCACCGGGGAGCTGTTTTTT. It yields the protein CASSLVPSSVFTGELFF. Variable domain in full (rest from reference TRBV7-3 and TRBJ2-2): GAGVSQTPSNKVTEKGKYVELRCDPISGHTALYWYRQSLGQGPEFLIYFQGTGAADDSGLPNDRFFAVRPEGSVSTLKIQRTERGDSAVYLCASSLVPSSVFTGELFFGEGSRLTVL.

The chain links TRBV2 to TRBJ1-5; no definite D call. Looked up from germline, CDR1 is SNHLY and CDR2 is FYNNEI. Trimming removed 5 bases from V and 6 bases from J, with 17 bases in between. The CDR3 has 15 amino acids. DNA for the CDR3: TGTGCCAGCAGTCCCGTACGTACTCTCGTTCAGCCCCAGCATTTT. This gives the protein CASSPVRTLVQPQHF.

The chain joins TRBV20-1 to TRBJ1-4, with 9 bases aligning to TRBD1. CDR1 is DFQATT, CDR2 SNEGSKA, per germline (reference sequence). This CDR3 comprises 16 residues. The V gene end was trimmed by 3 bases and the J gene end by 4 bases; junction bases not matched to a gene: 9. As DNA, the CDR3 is TGCAGTGCTAGTTCGGGACAGGGATTTGATAATGAAAAACTGTTTTTT. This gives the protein CSASSGQGFDNEKLFF.

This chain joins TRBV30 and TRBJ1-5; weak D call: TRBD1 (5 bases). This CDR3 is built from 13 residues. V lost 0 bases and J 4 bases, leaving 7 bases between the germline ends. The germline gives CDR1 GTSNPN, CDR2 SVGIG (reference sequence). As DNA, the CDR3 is TGTGCCTGGAGTGTACAGGAGAATCAGCCCCAGCATTTT. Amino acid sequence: CAWSVQENQPQHF.

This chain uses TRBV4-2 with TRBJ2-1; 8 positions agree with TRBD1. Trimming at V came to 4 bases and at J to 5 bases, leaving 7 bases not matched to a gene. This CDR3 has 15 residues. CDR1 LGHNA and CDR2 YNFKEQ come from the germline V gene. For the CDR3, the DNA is TGTGCCAGCAGCCGGTCACAGGGACAGGACAATGAGCAGTTCTTC. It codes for CASSRSQGQDNEQFF.

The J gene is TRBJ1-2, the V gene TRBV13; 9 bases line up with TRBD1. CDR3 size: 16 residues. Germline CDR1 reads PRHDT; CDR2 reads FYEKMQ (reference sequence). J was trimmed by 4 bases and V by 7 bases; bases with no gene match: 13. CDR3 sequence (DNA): TGTGCCAGCATAACAGGGGGCGGTCTCACCCCCTATGGCTACACCTTC. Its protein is CASITGGGLTPYGYTF.

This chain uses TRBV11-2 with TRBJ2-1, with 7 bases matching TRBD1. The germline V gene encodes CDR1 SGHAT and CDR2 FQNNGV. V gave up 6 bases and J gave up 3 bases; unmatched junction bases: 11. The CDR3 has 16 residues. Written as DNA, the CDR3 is TGTGCCAGCAGTAAGCTTTTGAGGACAGGCTACAATGAGCAGTTCTTC. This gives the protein CASSKLLRTGYNEQFF.

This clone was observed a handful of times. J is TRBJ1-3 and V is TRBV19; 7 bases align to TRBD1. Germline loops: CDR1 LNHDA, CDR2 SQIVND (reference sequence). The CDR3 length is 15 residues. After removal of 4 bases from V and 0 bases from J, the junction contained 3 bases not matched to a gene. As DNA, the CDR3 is TGTGCCAGTAGTAGGTGGGACAGCTCTGGAAACACCATATATTTT. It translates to CASSRWDSSGNTIYF.

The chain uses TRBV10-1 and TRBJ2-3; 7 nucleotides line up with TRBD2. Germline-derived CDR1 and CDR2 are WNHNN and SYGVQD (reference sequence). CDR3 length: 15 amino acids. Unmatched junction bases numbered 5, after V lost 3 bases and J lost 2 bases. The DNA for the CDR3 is TGCGCCAGCAGTGACGGCGGGGGATTCACAGATACGCAGTATTTT. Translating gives CASSDGGGFTDTQYF.

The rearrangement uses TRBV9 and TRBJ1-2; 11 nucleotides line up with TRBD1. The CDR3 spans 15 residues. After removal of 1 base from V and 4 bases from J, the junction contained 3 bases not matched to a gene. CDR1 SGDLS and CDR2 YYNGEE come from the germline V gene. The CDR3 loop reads CASSVTGQGGYGYTF. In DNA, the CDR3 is TGTGCCAGCAGCGTAACGGGACAGGGGGGCTATGGCTACACCTTC.

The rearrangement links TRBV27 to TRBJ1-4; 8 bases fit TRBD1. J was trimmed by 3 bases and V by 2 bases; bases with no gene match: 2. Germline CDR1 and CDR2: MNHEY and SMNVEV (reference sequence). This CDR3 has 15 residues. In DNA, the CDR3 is TGTGCCAGCAGTTTAAACAGGGGGTCTAATGAAAAACTGTTTTTT. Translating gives CASSLNRGSNEKLFF.

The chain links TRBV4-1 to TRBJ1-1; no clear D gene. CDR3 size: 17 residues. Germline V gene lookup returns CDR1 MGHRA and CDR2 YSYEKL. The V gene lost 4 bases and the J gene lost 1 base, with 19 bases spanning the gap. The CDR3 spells CASSRAIPRKENTEAFF. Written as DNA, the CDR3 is TGCGCCAGCAGCCGAGCGATCCCAAGGAAGGAGAACACTGAAGCTTTCTTT.

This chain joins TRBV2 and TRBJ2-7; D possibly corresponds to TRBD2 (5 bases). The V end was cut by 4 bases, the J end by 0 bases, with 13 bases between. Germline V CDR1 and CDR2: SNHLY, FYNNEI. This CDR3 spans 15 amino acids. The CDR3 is CASSGADWGSYEQYF. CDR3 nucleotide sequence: TGTGCCAGCAGTGGCGCGGACTGGGGCTCCTACGAGCAGTACTTC.

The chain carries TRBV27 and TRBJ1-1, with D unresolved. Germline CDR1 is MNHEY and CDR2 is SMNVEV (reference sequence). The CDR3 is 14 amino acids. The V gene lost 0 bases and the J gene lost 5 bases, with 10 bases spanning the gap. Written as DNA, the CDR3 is TGTGCCAGCAGTTTATCGGGAGGGAATACTGAAGCTTTCTTT. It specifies CASSLSGGNTEAFF.

CDR3 in amino acids: CASSSPGTSSYEQYF. The CDR3, as DNA: TGTGCCAGTAGCTCTCCCGGGACTTCCTCCTACGAGCAGTACTTC. This chain connects TRBV19 to TRBJ2-7; D perhaps matches TRBD2 (6 bases). Germline-derived CDR1 and CDR2 are LNHDA and SQIVND (reference sequence). The germline V and J ends were trimmed by 6 bases and 0 bases, with 15 bases remaining between them. The length of the CDR3 is 15 residues.

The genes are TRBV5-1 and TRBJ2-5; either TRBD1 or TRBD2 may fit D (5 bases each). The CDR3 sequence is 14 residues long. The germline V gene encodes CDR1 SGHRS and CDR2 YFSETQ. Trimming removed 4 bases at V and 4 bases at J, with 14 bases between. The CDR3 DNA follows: TGCGCCAGCAGCCTGGGACCAACTAGAGAGACCCAGTACTTC. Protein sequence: CASSLGPTRETQYF.

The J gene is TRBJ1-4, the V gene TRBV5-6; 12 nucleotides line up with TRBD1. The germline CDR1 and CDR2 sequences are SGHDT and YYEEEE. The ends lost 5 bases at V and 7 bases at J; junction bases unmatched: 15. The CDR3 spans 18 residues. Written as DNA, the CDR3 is TGTGCCAGCAGGGGGACAGGGGGCGCGGTGATGAGTTCTGAAAAACTGTTTTTT. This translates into CASRGTGGAVMSSEKLFF.

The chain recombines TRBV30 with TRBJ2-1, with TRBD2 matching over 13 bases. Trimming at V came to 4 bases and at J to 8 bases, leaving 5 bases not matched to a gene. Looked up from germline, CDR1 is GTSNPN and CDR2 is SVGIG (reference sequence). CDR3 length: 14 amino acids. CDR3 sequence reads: CAWKKGLAGYEQFF. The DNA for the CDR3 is TGTGCCTGGAAAAAGGGACTAGCGGGGTATGAGCAGTTCTTC.

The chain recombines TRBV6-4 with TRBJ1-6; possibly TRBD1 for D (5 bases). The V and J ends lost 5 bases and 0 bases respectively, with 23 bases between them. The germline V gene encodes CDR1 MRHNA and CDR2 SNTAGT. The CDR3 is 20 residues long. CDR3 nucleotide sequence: TGTGCCAGCAGTAAACCCGGGACTGCGAATTGGAGCTCCTATAATTCACCCCTCCACTTT. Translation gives CASSKPGTANWSSYNSPLHF.

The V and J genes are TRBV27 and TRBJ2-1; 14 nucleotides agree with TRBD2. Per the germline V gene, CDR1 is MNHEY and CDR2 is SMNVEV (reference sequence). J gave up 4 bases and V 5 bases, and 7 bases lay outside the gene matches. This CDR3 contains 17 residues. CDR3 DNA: TGTGCCAGCAGTCCCCTCAGACTAGCGGGGGGGTACAATGAGCAGTTCTTC. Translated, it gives CASSPLRLAGGYNEQFF.

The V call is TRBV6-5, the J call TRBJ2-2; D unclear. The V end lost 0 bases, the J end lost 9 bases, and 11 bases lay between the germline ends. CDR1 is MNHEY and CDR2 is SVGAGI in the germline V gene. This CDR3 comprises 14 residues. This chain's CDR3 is CASSYSIMGRELFF. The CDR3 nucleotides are TGTGCCAGCAGTTACTCGATAATGGGCCGGGAGCTGTTTTTT.

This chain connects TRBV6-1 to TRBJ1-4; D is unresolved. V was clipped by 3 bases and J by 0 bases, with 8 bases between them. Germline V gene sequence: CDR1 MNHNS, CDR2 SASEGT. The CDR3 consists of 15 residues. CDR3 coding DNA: TGTGCCAGCAGTGATAGAGGAACAACTAATGAAAAACTGTTTTTT. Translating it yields CASSDRGTTNEKLFF.

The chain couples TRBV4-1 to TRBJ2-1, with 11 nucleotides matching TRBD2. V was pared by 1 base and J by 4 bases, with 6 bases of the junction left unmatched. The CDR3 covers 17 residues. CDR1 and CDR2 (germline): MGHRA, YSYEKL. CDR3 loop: CASSQGLTSGVYNEQFF. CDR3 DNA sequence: TGCGCCAGCAGCCAAGGATTGACTAGCGGGGTTTACAATGAGCAGTTCTTC.